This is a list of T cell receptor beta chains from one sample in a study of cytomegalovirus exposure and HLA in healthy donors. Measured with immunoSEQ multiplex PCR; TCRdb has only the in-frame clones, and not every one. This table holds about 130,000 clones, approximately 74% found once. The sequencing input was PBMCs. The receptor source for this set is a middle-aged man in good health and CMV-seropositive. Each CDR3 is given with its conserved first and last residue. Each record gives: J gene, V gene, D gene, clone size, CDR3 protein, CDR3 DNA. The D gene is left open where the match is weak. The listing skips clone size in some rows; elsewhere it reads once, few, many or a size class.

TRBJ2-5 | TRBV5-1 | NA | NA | CASSSRTVYQETQYF | TGCGCCAGCAGCTCTCGGACTGTGTACCAAGAGACCCAGTACTTC
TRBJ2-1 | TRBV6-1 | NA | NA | CASRPYQYNEQFF | TGTGCCAGCAGACCCTACCAATACAATGAGCAGTTCTTC
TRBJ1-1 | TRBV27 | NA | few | CASSLSWVRDTEAFF | TGTGCCAGCAGTTTATCCTGGGTGCGGGACACTGAAGCTTTCTTT
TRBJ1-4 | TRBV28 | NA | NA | CASSLHSANEKLFF | TGTGCCAGCAGTTTACACAGTGCTAATGAAAAACTGTTTTTT
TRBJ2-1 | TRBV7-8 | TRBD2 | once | CASSRAGGPGNEQFF | TGTGCCAGCAGCCGAGCGGGGGGGCCCGGCAATGAGCAGTTCTTC
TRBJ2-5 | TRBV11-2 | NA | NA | CASSLVSLPKFSRREQYF | TGTGCCAGCAGCTTAGTAAGCTTGCCGAAATTCTCCCGAAGAGAGCAGTACTTC
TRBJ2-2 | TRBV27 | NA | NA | CASSSHDTKTGELFF | TGTGCCAGCAGTTCCCACGACACGAAGACCGGGGAGCTGTTTTTT
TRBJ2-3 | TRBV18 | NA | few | CASSANRQSSTDTQYF | TGTGCCAGCTCAGCGAACAGACAATCTAGCACAGATACGCAGTATTTT
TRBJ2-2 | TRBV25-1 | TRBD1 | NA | CASSDRQGNTGELFF | TGTGCCAGCAGTGATAGACAGGGGAACACCGGGGAGCTGTTTTTT
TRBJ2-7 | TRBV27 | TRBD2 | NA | CASSLKREPLYEQYF | TGTGCCAGCAGTTTAAAGCGGGAGCCCCTCTACGAGCAGTACTTC
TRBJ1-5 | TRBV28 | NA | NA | CASGLSRVAQPQHF | TGTGCCAGCGGCCTATCCAGGGTTGCTCAGCCCCAGCATTTT
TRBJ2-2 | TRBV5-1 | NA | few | CASSVTVTGELFF | TGCGCCAGCAGCGTCACAGTGACCGGGGAGCTGTTTTTT
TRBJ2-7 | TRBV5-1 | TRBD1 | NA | CASSLGYSRGSYEQYF | TGCGCCAGCAGCTTAGGGTACAGCAGGGGGTCCTACGAGCAGTACTTC
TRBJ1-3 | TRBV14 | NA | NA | CASSSGLPAGNTIYF | TGTGCCAGCAGCTCGGGACTTCCTGCTGGAAACACCATATATTTT
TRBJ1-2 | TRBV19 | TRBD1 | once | CASSIGTGNYGYTF | TGTGCCAGTAGTATAGGGACAGGGAACTATGGCTACACCTTC
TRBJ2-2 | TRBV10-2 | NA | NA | CASSSQNTGELFF | TGCGCCAGCAGTTCACAGAACACCGGGGAGCTGTTTTTT
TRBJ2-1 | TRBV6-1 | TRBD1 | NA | CATGQGSYNEQFF | TGTGCCACCGGACAGGGATCCTACAATGAGCAGTTCTTC
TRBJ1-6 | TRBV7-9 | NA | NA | CASSFTSGQLNSPLHF | TGTGCCAGCAGCTTTACCTCCGGACAGTTGAATTCACCCCTCCACTTT
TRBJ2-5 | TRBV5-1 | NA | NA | CASSLLSEETQYF | TGCGCCAGCAGCTTGTTGAGTGAAGAGACCCAGTACTTC
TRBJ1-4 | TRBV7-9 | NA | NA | CASSLDRQGNEKLFF | TGTGCCAGCAGCTTAGATCGGCAGGGGAATGAAAAACTGTTTTTT
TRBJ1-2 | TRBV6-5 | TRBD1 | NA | CASSYSGQAALDGYTF | TGTGCCAGCAGTTACTCAGGACAGGCTGCACTAGATGGCTACACCTTC
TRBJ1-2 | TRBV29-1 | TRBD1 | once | CSVRQGGRGYTF | TGCAGCGTTCGACAGGGGGGACGTGGCTACACCTTC
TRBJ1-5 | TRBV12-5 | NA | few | CASGLRGLQPQHF | TGTGCTAGTGGTTTACGGGGGTTACAGCCCCAGCATTTT
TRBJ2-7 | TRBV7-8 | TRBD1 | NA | CASSFGDRDDYEQYF | TGTGCCAGCAGCTTCGGAGACAGGGATGACTACGAGCAGTACTTC
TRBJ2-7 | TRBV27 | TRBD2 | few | CASSLGSGGAGEQYF | TGTGCCAGCAGTTTAGGCAGCGGGGGGGCCGGAGAGCAGTACTTC
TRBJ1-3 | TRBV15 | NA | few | CATSRDPWGPGNTIYF | TGTGCCACCAGCAGAGATCCGTGGGGGCCTGGAAACACCATATATTTT
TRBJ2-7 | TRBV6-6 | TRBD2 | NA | CASSLPVAGRSYEQYF | TGTGCCAGCAGTTTGCCCGTAGCGGGACGTTCCTACGAGCAGTACTTC
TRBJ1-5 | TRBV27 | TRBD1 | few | CASGFTPGGSAGQPQHF | TGTGCCAGCGGTTTCACTCCAGGGGGCAGTGCGGGTCAGCCCCAGCATTTT
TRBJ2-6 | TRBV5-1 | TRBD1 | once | CASTGDRPSGANVLTF | TGCGCCAGCACCGGGGACAGACCCTCTGGGGCCAACGTCCTGACTTTC
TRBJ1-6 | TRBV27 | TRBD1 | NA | CASSLGGQALNSPLHF | TGTGCCAGCAGTTTAGGCGGACAGGCGCTAAATTCACCCCTCCACTTT
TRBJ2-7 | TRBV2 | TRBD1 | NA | CASSRQGADEQYF | TGTGCCAGCAGCCGACAGGGGGCAGACGAGCAGTACTTC
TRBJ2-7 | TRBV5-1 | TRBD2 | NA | CASSGSSGRAFEQYF | TGCGCCAGCAGCGGCTCTAGCGGGAGGGCCTTTGAGCAGTACTTC
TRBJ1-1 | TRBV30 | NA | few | CAWSVPPGGWTEAFF | TGTGCCTGGAGTGTTCCCCCGGGGGGTTGGACTGAAGCTTTCTTT
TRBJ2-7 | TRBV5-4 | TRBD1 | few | CASSPGQGVAGAEQYF | TGTGCCAGCAGCCCGGGACAGGGGGTAGCGGGAGCCGAGCAGTACTTC
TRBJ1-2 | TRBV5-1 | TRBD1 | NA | CASSAGQPGNYGYTF | TGCGCCAGCAGCGCGGGACAGCCTGGCAACTATGGCTACACCTTC
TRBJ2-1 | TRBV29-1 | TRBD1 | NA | CSVDTGTVSYNEQFF | TGCAGCGTTGACACCGGGACAGTCTCCTACAATGAGCAGTTCTTC
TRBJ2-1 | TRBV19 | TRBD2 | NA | CASSTGLAGVDEQFF | TGTGCCAGTAGTACGGGACTAGCGGGAGTCGATGAGCAGTTCTTC
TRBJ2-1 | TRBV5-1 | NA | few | CASSLNQGSNEQFF | TGCGCCAGCAGCTTGAATCAGGGCTCCAATGAGCAGTTCTTC